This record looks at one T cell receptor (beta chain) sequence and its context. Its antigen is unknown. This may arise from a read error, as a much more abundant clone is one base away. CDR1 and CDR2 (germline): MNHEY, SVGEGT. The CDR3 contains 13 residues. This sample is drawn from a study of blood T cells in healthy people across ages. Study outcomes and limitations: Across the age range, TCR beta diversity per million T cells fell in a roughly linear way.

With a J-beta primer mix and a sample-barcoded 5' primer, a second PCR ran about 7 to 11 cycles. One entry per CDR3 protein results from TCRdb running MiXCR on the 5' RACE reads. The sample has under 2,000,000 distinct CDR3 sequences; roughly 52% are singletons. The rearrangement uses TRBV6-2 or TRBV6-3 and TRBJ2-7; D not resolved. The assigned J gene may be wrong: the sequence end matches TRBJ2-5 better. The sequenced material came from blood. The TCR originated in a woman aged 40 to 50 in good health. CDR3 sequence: CASSRREQGTQYF. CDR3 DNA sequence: TGTGCCAGCAGTCGCAGAGAGCAAGGGACCCAGTACTTC.